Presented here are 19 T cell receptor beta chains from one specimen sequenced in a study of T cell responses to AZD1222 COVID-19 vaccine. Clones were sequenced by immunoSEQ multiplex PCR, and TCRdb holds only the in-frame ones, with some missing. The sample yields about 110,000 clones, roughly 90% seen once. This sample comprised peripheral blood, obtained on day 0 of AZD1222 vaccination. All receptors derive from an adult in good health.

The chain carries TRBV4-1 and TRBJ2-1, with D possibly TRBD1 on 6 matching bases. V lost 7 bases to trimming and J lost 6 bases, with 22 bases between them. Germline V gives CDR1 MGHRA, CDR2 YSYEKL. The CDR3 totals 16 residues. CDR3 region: CASKGVIGVRGNEQFF. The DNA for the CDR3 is TGCGCCAGCAAGGGGGTTATAGGGGTTCGTGGCAATGAGCAGTTCTTC.

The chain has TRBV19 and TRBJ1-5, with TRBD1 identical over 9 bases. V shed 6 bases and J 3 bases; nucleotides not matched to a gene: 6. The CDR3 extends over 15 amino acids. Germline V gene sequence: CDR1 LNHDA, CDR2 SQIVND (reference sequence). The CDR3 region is CASRYRGPNNQPQHF. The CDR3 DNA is TGTGCCAGTAGATACAGGGGGCCTAACAATCAGCCCCAGCATTTT.

The CDR3 sequence: CASTGTGGNSPLHF. The CDR3 DNA is TGTGCCAGTACCGGGACAGGCGGGAATTCACCCCTCCACTTT. This chain uses TRBV6-5 with TRBJ1-6; 8 bases match TRBD1. This CDR3 contains 14 residues. The ends lost 9 bases at V and 7 bases at J; junction bases unmatched: 8. Per germline, CDR1 MNHEY and CDR2 SVGAGI.

The CDR3: CASNDGRNTEAFF. The CDR3 DNA reads as TGTGCCAGCAACGACGGTAGGAACACTGAAGCTTTCTTT. The chain uses TRBV11-2 and TRBJ1-1; D gene uncertain. The V gene lost 7 bases and the J gene lost 1 base, with 10 bases spanning the gap. The V gene's germline CDR1 is SGHAT and CDR2 FQNNGV. The CDR3 has 13 amino acids. Drawing the rest from reference TRBV11-2 and TRBJ1-1, the complete variable domain is EAGVAQSPRYKIIEKRQSVAFWCNPISGHATLYWYQQILGQGPKLLIQFQNNGVVDDSQLPKDRFSAERLKGVDSTLKIQPAKLEDSAVYLCASNDGRNTEAFFGQGTRLTVV.

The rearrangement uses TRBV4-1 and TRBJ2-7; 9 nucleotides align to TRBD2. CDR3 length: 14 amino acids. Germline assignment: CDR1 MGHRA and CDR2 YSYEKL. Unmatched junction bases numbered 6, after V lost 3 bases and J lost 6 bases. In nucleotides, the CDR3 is TGCGCCAGCAGCCAGGGAGCGGGAGGCCCCGAGCAGTACTTC. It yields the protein CASSQGAGGPEQYF.

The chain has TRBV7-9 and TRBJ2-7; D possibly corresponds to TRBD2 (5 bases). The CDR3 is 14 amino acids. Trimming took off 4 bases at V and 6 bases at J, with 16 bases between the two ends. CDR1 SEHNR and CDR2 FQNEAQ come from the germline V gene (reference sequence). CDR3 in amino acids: CASSSPSDYAEQYF. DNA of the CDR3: TGTGCCAGCAGCTCCCCTTCCGACTATGCCGAGCAGTACTTC.

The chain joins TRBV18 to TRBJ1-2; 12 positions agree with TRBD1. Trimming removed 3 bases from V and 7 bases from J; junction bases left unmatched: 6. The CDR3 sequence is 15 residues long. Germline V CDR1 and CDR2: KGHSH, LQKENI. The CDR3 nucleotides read TGTGCCAGCTCACCCTACGGGACAGGGGGCGTTGGCTACACCTTC. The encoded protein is CASSPYGTGGVGYTF.

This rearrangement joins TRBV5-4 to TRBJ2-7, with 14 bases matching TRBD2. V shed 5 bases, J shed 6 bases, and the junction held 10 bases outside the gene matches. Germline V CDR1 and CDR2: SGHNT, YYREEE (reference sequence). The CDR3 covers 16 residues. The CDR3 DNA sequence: TGTGCCAGCAGTTCCCGAGGGGGACTAGCGGGAGCCGAGCAGTACTTC. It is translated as CASSSRGGLAGAEQYF.

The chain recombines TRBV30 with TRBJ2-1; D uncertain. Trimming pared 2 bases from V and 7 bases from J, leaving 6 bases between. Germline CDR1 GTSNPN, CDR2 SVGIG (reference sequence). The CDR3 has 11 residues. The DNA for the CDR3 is TGTGCCTGGAGTCAATTAAATGAGCAGTTCTTC. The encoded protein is CAWSQLNEQFF.

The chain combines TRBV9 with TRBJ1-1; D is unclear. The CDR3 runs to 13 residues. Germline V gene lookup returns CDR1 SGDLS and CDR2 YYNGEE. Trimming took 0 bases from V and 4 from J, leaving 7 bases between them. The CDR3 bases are TGTGCCAGCAGCGTAGCTTTGACCACTGAAGCTTTCTTT. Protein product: CASSVALTTEAFF.

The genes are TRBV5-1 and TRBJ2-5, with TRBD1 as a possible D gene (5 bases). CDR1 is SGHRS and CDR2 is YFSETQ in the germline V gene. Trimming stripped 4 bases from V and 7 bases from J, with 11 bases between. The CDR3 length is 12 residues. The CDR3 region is CASSPGPGTQYF. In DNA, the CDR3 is TGCGCCAGCAGCCCAGGGCCAGGGACCCAGTACTTC.

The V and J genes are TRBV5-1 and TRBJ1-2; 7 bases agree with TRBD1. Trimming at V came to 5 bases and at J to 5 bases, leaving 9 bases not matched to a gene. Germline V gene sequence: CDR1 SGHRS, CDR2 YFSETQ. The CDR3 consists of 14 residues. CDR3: CASSSSGGLYGYTF. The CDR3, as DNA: TGCGCCAGCAGTTCCTCAGGGGGGCTTTATGGCTACACCTTC.

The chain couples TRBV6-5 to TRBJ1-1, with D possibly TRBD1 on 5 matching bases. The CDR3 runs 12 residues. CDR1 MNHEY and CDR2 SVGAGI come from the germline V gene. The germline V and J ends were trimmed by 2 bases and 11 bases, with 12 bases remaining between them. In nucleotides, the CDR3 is TGTGCCAGCAGTTACGGGGGGAGTCAGGCTTTCTTT. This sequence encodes CASSYGGSQAFF.

The chain's CDR3 is CAWSPLILLAGPYEQYF. The CDR3 coding sequence is TGTGCCTGGAGTCCCCTCATATTACTAGCGGGACCATACGAGCAGTACTTC. The chain uses TRBV30 and TRBJ2-7; 10 nucleotides line up with TRBD2. Losses at the gene ends were 2 bases for V and 4 bases for J; bases not matched to a gene: 14. Germline V gene data show CDR1 as GTSNPN and CDR2 as SVGIG (reference sequence). The CDR3 runs 17 residues.

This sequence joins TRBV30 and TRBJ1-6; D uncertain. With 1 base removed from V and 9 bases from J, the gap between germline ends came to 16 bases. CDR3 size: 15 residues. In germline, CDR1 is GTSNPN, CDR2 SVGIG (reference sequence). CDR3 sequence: CAWSGTPGGSSPLHF. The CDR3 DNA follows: TGTGCCTGGAGTGGGACTCCCGGAGGAAGTTCACCCCTCCACTTT.

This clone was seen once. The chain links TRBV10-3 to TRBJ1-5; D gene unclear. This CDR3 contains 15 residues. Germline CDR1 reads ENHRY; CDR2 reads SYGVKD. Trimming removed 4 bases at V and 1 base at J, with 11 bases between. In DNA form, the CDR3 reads TGTGCCATCAGTGGTTCGCGCCTGAGCAATCAGCCCCAGCATTTT. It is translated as CAISGSRLSNQPQHF.

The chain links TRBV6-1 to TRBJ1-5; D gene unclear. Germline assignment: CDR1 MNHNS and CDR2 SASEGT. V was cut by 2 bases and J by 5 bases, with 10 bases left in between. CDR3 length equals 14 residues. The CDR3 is CASSEPQFHQPQHF. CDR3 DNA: TGTGCCAGCAGTGAACCTCAATTCCATCAGCCCCAGCATTTT.

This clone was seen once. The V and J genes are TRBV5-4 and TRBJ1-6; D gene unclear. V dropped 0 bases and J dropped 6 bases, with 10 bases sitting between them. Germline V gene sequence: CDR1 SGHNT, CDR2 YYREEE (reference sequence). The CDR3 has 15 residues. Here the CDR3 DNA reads TGTGCCAGCAGCTTGGCGGCCGGGTTTAATTCACCCCTCCACTTT. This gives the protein CASSLAAGFNSPLHF.

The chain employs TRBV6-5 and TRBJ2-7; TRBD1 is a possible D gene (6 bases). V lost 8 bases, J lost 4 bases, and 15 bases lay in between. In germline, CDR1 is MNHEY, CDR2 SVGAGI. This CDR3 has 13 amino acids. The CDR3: CASRRDNVYEQYF. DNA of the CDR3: TGTGCCAGCCGACGGGACAACGTATACGAGCAGTACTTC.